Listed below are T cell receptor beta chains from one sample, sequenced in a study of T cells in Graves' hyperthyroidism and ophthalmopathy. TCRdb independently ran MiXCR on the multiplex PCR reads; one entry per CDR3 protein. The sample records nearly 250,000 distinct CDR3 sequences, about 24% being singletons. The sample taken for sequencing was blood. These receptors originate from a woman between 40 and 50 years old with Graves' ophthalmopathy. CDR3s include the opening cysteine and the closing phenylalanine or tryptophan. A D gene is named only where the DNA matches it firmly. Clone size is given for some rows only: seen once, a few or many times, or a class if the clone is expanded.

v_call: TRBV27; j_call: TRBJ1-6; clone_size: NA; d_call: NA; cdr3_nt: TGTGCCAGCAGTTTTTGGACAGATAATTCACCCCTCCACTTT; cdr3_aa: CASSFWTDNSPLHF
v_call: TRBV11-1; j_call: TRBJ1-2; clone_size: many; d_call: NA; cdr3_nt: TGTGCCAGCAGCTCGGGGACATCGCTCACATCCTATGGCTACACCTTC; cdr3_aa: CASSSGTSLTSYGYTF
v_call: TRBV10-3; j_call: TRBJ2-7; clone_size: many; d_call: NA; cdr3_nt: TGTGCCATCAGTGAGCGAGCGGTCTACGAGCAGTACTTC; cdr3_aa: CAISERAVYEQYF
v_call: TRBV29-1; j_call: TRBJ1-2; clone_size: many; d_call: NA; cdr3_nt: TGCAGCGTTGAAGTTCCGGGAAACTATGGCTACACCTTC; cdr3_aa: CSVEVPGNYGYTF
v_call: TRBV5-1; j_call: TRBJ2-7; clone_size: many; d_call: TRBD1; cdr3_nt: TGCGCCAGCGCTCCTAGGACAGGAAGGTCGGACGAGCAGTACTTC; cdr3_aa: CASAPRTGRSDEQYF
v_call: TRBV28; j_call: TRBJ2-5; clone_size: NA; d_call: NA; cdr3_nt: TGTGCCAGCAGCCTCCGCGAGACGGAGCAAGAGACCCAGTACTTC; cdr3_aa: CASSLRETEQETQYF
v_call: TRBV29-1; j_call: TRBJ2-7; clone_size: many; d_call: TRBD1; cdr3_nt: TGCAGCGCCGGGACAGGGGATTCCTACGAGCAGTACTTC; cdr3_aa: CSAGTGDSYEQYF
v_call: TRBV20-1; j_call: TRBJ2-2; clone_size: many; d_call: NA; cdr3_nt: TGCAGTGCTAGACCCGACGGAAGGTCGAACACCGGGGAGCTGTTTTTT; cdr3_aa: CSARPDGRSNTGELFF
v_call: TRBV6-5; j_call: TRBJ2-7; clone_size: many; d_call: TRBD2; cdr3_nt: TGTGCCAGCAGTTACTCGATTGGGACTAGCGGGAACTACGAGCAGTACTTC; cdr3_aa: CASSYSIGTSGNYEQYF
v_call: TRBV4-2; j_call: TRBJ2-7; clone_size: many; d_call: NA; cdr3_nt: TGTGCCAGCAGCCAAGATGGTATCGGGGAGCAGTACTTC; cdr3_aa: CASSQDGIGEQYF
v_call: TRBV6-1; j_call: TRBJ1-2; clone_size: once; d_call: NA; cdr3_nt: TGTGCCAGCAGTGCCTTCCCGCGTGGCTACACCTTC; cdr3_aa: CASSAFPRGYTF
v_call: TRBV18; j_call: TRBJ1-1; clone_size: many; d_call: NA; cdr3_nt: TGTGCCAGCTCACCACCGTGGGGAGCTGAAGCTTTCTTT; cdr3_aa: CASSPPWGAEAFF
v_call: TRBV2; j_call: TRBJ1-2; clone_size: many; d_call: TRBD1; cdr3_nt: TGTGCCAGCAGGGGACAGGGTGGAGACTATGGCTACACCTTC; cdr3_aa: CASRGQGGDYGYTF
v_call: TRBV5-1; j_call: TRBJ2-7; clone_size: many; d_call: NA; cdr3_nt: TGCGCCAGCAGCTTGGGTCCAGGGGACAACTCCTACGAGCAGTACTTC; cdr3_aa: CASSLGPGDNSYEQYF
v_call: TRBV28; j_call: TRBJ1-6; clone_size: many; d_call: TRBD1; cdr3_nt: TGTGCCAGCAGTCTACTCCAGGGGGATAATTCACCCCTCCACTTT; cdr3_aa: CASSLLQGDNSPLHF
v_call: TRBV2; j_call: TRBJ1-6; clone_size: NA; d_call: TRBD1; cdr3_nt: TGTGCCATCATGACAGGGGGCGGTTATAATTCACCCCTCCACTTT; cdr3_aa: CAIMTGGGYNSPLHF
v_call: TRBV30; j_call: TRBJ2-7; clone_size: many; d_call: NA; cdr3_nt: TGTGCCTGGAGAGCCCTTGGACGGCTCGTAAACGAGCAGTACTTC; cdr3_aa: CAWRALGRLVNEQYF
v_call: TRBV12-3/TRBV12-4; j_call: TRBJ2-2; clone_size: many; d_call: TRBD2; cdr3_nt: TGTGCCAGCAGTTTTGGCGGGAGGGCCGACACCGGGGAGCTGTTTTTT; cdr3_aa: CASSFGGRADTGELFF
v_call: TRBV10-3; j_call: TRBJ2-4; clone_size: many; d_call: NA; cdr3_nt: TGTGCCATCAGTGAGGGGCAGGGACCCAAAAACATTCAGTACTTC; cdr3_aa: CAISEGQGPKNIQYF
v_call: TRBV24-1; j_call: TRBJ1-3; clone_size: many; d_call: TRBD1; cdr3_nt: TGTGCCACCGACAGGGCGATCTCTGGAAACACCATATATTTT; cdr3_aa: CATDRAISGNTIYF
v_call: TRBV6-5; j_call: TRBJ1-2; clone_size: many; d_call: TRBD1; cdr3_nt: TGTGCCAGCAGTTACTCAGGGACAGGGACTGGCTACACCTTC; cdr3_aa: CASSYSGTGTGYTF
v_call: TRBV6-5; j_call: TRBJ1-1; clone_size: many; d_call: NA; cdr3_nt: TGTGCCAGCAGAAGGGCGGGGAACACTGAAGCTTTCTTT; cdr3_aa: CASRRAGNTEAFF
v_call: TRBV12-3/TRBV12-4; j_call: TRBJ1-5; clone_size: NA; d_call: NA; cdr3_nt: TGTGCCAGCAGTTTGGGCAGCGGCCCCAATCAGCCCCAGCATTTT; cdr3_aa: CASSLGSGPNQPQHF
v_call: TRBV6-1; j_call: TRBJ1-1; clone_size: many; d_call: TRBD1; cdr3_nt: TGTGCCAGCAGTGTGAGGGCAGGGGGCATAAACACTGAAGCTTTCTTT; cdr3_aa: CASSVRAGGINTEAFF
v_call: TRBV6-5; j_call: TRBJ2-7; clone_size: many; d_call: TRBD2; cdr3_nt: TGTGCCAGCAGTTACCAGGGAGGGTACGAGCAGTACTTC; cdr3_aa: CASSYQGGYEQYF
v_call: TRBV4-1; j_call: TRBJ2-7; clone_size: many; d_call: NA; cdr3_nt: TGCGCCAGCAGCCAAGTAAGTCTTCTTGGGGCCTACGAGCAGTACTTC; cdr3_aa: CASSQVSLLGAYEQYF
v_call: TRBV6-1; j_call: TRBJ1-5; clone_size: NA; d_call: NA; cdr3_nt: TGTGCCAGCAGGACGACAGCTAGCAATCAGCCCCAGCATTTT; cdr3_aa: CASRTTASNQPQHF
v_call: TRBV9; j_call: TRBJ1-1; clone_size: many; d_call: NA; cdr3_nt: TGTGCCAGCAGCGTAGTTCTGGGAGAGACTGAAGCTTTCTTT; cdr3_aa: CASSVVLGETEAFF
v_call: TRBV2; j_call: TRBJ1-2; clone_size: few; d_call: NA; cdr3_nt: TGTGCCAGCAGTGAGTGGGGGTTGAACTATGGCTACACCTTC; cdr3_aa: CASSEWGLNYGYTF
v_call: TRBV28; j_call: TRBJ1-5; clone_size: many; d_call: NA; cdr3_nt: TGTGCCAGCAGTTTGGGGATCCAGACTCAGCCCCAGCATTTT; cdr3_aa: CASSLGIQTQPQHF
v_call: TRBV4-1; j_call: TRBJ1-3; clone_size: few; d_call: NA; cdr3_nt: TGCGCCAGCAGCCAAGAGGACACTTACTCTGGAAACACCATATATTTT; cdr3_aa: CASSQEDTYSGNTIYF
v_call: TRBV28; j_call: TRBJ2-7; clone_size: NA; d_call: NA; cdr3_nt: TGTGCCAGCAACCCCCGGCGGGGTAACTACGAGCAGTACTTC; cdr3_aa: CASNPRRGNYEQYF
v_call: TRBV24-1; j_call: TRBJ1-5; clone_size: NA; d_call: TRBD1; cdr3_nt: TGTGCCACCAGTAGGGACAGGGATGATCAGCCCCAGCATTTT; cdr3_aa: CATSRDRDDQPQHF
v_call: TRBV28; j_call: TRBJ2-7; clone_size: many; d_call: NA; cdr3_nt: TGTGCCCCCATCCACGAGCAGTACTTC; cdr3_aa: CAPIHEQYF
v_call: TRBV28; j_call: TRBJ2-7; clone_size: many; d_call: TRBD2; cdr3_nt: TGTGCCAGCAGTTTGCTAGCGGGAGCGTCCGAGCAGTACTTC; cdr3_aa: CASSLLAGASEQYF
v_call: TRBV20-1; j_call: TRBJ1-3; clone_size: NA; d_call: NA; cdr3_nt: TGCAGTGCTCCTGAGAGAGGCACCATATATTTT; cdr3_aa: CSAPERGTIYF
v_call: TRBV6-2/TRBV6-3; j_call: TRBJ2-5; clone_size: NA; d_call: NA; cdr3_nt: TGTGCCAGCATGGTACCGGGACCTCAGACCCAGTACTTC; cdr3_aa: CASMVPGPQTQYF
v_call: TRBV7-8; j_call: TRBJ2-7; clone_size: many; d_call: NA; cdr3_nt: TGTGCCAGCAGCGCCCTACTGGGTGGACAATACTACGAGCAGTACTTC; cdr3_aa: CASSALLGGQYYEQYF
v_call: TRBV6-1; j_call: TRBJ1-5; clone_size: NA; d_call: TRBD1; cdr3_nt: TGTGCCAGCAGGACAGGGGGATCTGGTATCAATCAGCCCCAGCATTTT; cdr3_aa: CASRTGGSGINQPQHF
v_call: TRBV7-3; j_call: TRBJ1-2; clone_size: NA; d_call: NA; cdr3_nt: TGTGCCAGCAGCTTATCGGGTTCGCGACGCGACTATGGCTACACCTTC; cdr3_aa: CASSLSGSRRDYGYTF
v_call: TRBV6-1; j_call: TRBJ1-2; clone_size: once; d_call: NA; cdr3_nt: TGTGCCAGCAGCCCAGACGGGGCGGGGAATAACTATGGCTACACCTTC; cdr3_aa: CASSPDGAGNNYGYTF
v_call: TRBV6-1; j_call: TRBJ2-5; clone_size: many; d_call: TRBD1; cdr3_nt: TGTGCCAGCAGTGATCCGGGACAGGGGTTCCAAGAGACCCAGTACTTC; cdr3_aa: CASSDPGQGFQETQYF
v_call: TRBV28; j_call: TRBJ2-2; clone_size: many; d_call: TRBD1; cdr3_nt: TGTGCCAGTACGACAGGGGCCCTGAACACCGGGGAGCTGTTTTTT; cdr3_aa: CASTTGALNTGELFF
v_call: TRBV6-1; j_call: TRBJ2-2; clone_size: NA; d_call: NA; cdr3_nt: TGTGCCATTTCCAGATCCCGGAACACCGGGGAGCTGTTTTTT; cdr3_aa: CAISRSRNTGELFF
v_call: TRBV3-1; j_call: TRBJ2-7; clone_size: few; d_call: TRBD1; cdr3_nt: TGTGCCAGCAGCCAAGATTTTAGGCGTGGGGACAGCCAACTCTTC; cdr3_aa: CASSQDFRRGDSQLF
v_call: TRBV19; j_call: TRBJ1-5; clone_size: many; d_call: NA; cdr3_nt: TGTGCCAGTACAGCCAATCGGGCAGCGAATCAGCCCCAGCATTTT; cdr3_aa: CASTANRAANQPQHF
v_call: TRBV3-1; j_call: TRBJ2-2; clone_size: many; d_call: NA; cdr3_nt: TGTGCCAGCAGCCCGGAGGGACAGACCAACACCGGGGAGCTGTTTTTT; cdr3_aa: CASSPEGQTNTGELFF